This passage covers 14 T cell receptor beta chains from one sample sequenced in a study of technical replicates of blood from a handful of donors. Sequenced by immunoSEQ multiplex PCR; TCRdb stores in-frame clones only, minus some. Of fewer than 110,000 clones in the sample, 96% are singletons; the top ten hold 0.21%. The sequenced sample was T cells isolated from PBMCs. Receptor source: a human donor in good health.

The chain joins TRBV4-2 to TRBJ2-7, with D tentatively TRBD1 (6 bases). The V end lost 0 bases, the J end lost 3 bases, and 15 bases lay between the germline ends. This CDR3 is 16 amino acids long. Germline loops: CDR1 LGHNA, CDR2 YNFKEQ. In DNA, the CDR3 is TGTGCCAGCAGCCAAGAAGCGCAGGGGTCATACTACGAGCAGTACTTC. Residues: CASSQEAQGSYYEQYF.

The CDR3 DNA reads TGTGCCAGCAGCCAAGATGGCAGCGGTTCCTACGAGCAGTACTTC. Protein sequence: CASSQDGSGSYEQYF. The V gene is TRBV4-2, the J gene TRBJ2-7; TRBD2 might be the D (5 bases). Trimming removed 0 bases at V and 1 base at J, with 10 bases between. The CDR3 consists of 15 residues. The germline V gene has CDR1 LGHNA and CDR2 YNFKEQ.

This chain joins TRBV7-9 and TRBJ2-1; no clear D gene. CDR3 length equals 14 residues. The V gene lost 2 bases and the J gene lost 3 bases, with 8 bases spanning the gap. Per the germline V gene, CDR1 is SEHNR and CDR2 is FQNEAQ (reference sequence). The CDR3 reads CASSLYFGYNEQFF. CDR3 DNA sequence: TGTGCCAGCAGCTTATACTTCGGCTACAATGAGCAGTTCTTC. The variable domain in full, with the rest retrieved from reference TRBV7-9 and TRBJ2-1, is DTGVSQNPRHKITKRGQNVTFRCDPISEHNRLYWYRQTLGQGPEFLTYFQNEAQLEKSRLLSDRFSAERPKGSFSTLEIQRTEQGDSAMYLCASSLYFGYNEQFFGPGTRLTVL.

The chain combines TRBV11-2 with TRBJ2-5, with TRBD1 identical over 10 bases. This CDR3 is 17 amino acids long. Unmatched junction bases numbered 14, after V lost 5 bases and J lost 5 bases. The germline gives CDR1 SGHAT, CDR2 FQNNGV. The CDR3 DNA reads as TGTGCCAGCAGCCCGAAACCGGGACAGGGGTTCTCGGAGACCCAGTACTTC. It codes for CASSPKPGQGFSETQYF.

This chain links TRBV28 with TRBJ1-2, with D perhaps TRBD1 (6 bases). CDR1 and CDR2 from the germline V gene are MDHEN and SYDVKM. Trimming removed 11 bases from V and 0 bases from J, with 19 bases in between. CDR3 size: 15 residues. The CDR3 protein is CAARGAGGANYGYTF. As DNA, the CDR3 is TGTGCCGCACGGGGGGCAGGAGGGGCTAACTATGGCTACACCTTC.

CDR3 residues: CASSLGPGGETQYF. In nucleotides, the CDR3 is TGTGCCAGCAGCCTGGGTCCCGGGGGAGAGACCCAGTACTTC. The gene calls are TRBV6-6 and TRBJ2-5, with TRBD2 as a possible D gene (6 bases). The CDR3 is 14 residues long. V gave up 6 bases and J gave up 4 bases, with 15 bases separating them. The germline V gene has CDR1 MNHNY and CDR2 SVGAGI (reference sequence).

The rearrangement uses TRBV13 and TRBJ2-1; D uncertain. CDR1 PRHDT and CDR2 FYEKMQ come from the germline V gene (reference sequence). This CDR3 spans 15 amino acids. V gave up 1 base and J gave up 0 bases, with 7 bases separating them. The CDR3 DNA reads as TGTGCCAGCAGCTTAGTTAGTAGCTCCTACAATGAGCAGTTCTTC. It specifies CASSLVSSSYNEQFF.

The chain joins TRBV7-7 to TRBJ2-1; 7 bases line up with TRBD2. V shed 0 bases and J 8 bases; nucleotides not matched to a gene: 4. Per the germline V gene, CDR1 is SSHAT and CDR2 is FNYEAQ (reference sequence). The CDR3 sequence is 14 residues long. DNA of the CDR3: TGTGCCAGCAGCTTAGCGGGAGGGCACCATGAGCAGTTCTTC. Amino acids: CASSLAGGHHEQFF.

This clone was seen only once. The genes are TRBV7-9 and TRBJ1-4, with unresolved D. This CDR3 has 13 amino acids. V lost 6 bases and J 3 bases, leaving 8 bases between the germline ends. Germline V gene data show CDR1 as SEHNR and CDR2 as FQNEAQ (reference sequence). CDR3 in DNA: TGTGCCAGCAGGCCGGGAGCTAATGAAAAACTGTTTTTT. Translating it yields CASRPGANEKLFF.

The V gene is TRBV5-1, the J gene TRBJ2-1; 7 bases agree with TRBD2. Per germline, CDR1 SGHRS and CDR2 YFSETQ. Unmatched junction bases numbered 8, after V lost 3 bases and J lost 5 bases. The CDR3 has 15 residues. CDR3 sequence: CASSSTWGGDNEQFF. CDR3 coding DNA: TGCGCCAGCAGCTCCACCTGGGGGGGTGACAATGAGCAGTTCTTC.

V is TRBV27 and J is TRBJ1-4, with 7 bases identical to TRBD1. Unmatched junction bases numbered 5, after V lost 5 bases and J lost 8 bases. Per the germline V gene, CDR1 is MNHEY and CDR2 is SMNVEV (reference sequence). The CDR3 loop spans 13 amino acids. The CDR3 sequence: CASSTRRGEKLFF. The CDR3 DNA follows: TGTGCCAGCAGTACACGCAGGGGGGAAAAACTGTTTTTT. The full variable domain, in which reference TRBV27 and TRBJ1-4 provide the parts outside the CDR3, is EAQVTQNPRYLITVTGKKLTVTCSQNMNHEYMSWYRQDPGLGLRQIYYSMNVEVTDKGDVPEGYKVSRKEKRNFPLILESPSPNQTSLYFCASSTRRGEKLFFGSGTQLSVL.

The J gene is TRBJ2-5, the V gene TRBV7-7, with 9 bases identical to TRBD1. Trimming cost V 5 bases and J 3 bases; bases outside gene matches: 13. The CDR3 totals 17 residues. Germline V gene data show CDR1 as SSHAT and CDR2 as FNYEAQ (reference sequence). CDR3 in amino acids: CASSPGLGQGRKETQYF. CDR3 bases: TGTGCCAGCAGCCCAGGACTCGGACAGGGGCGGAAAGAGACCCAGTACTTC. Full variable domain (rest looked up from reference TRBV7-7 and TRBJ2-5): GAGVSQSPRYKVTKRGQDVTLRCDPISSHATLYWYQQALGQGPEFLTYFNYEAQPDKSGLPSDRFSAERPEGSISTLTIQRTEQRDSAMYRCASSPGLGQGRKETQYFGPGTRLLVL.

V gene TRBV11-2 combines with J gene TRBJ1-4, with TRBD1 as a possible D gene (6 bases). The CDR3 runs to 13 residues. Germline V gene sequence: CDR1 SGHAT, CDR2 FQNNGV. V lost 5 bases and J lost 16, with 20 bases in between. The CDR3 DNA sequence: TGTGCCAGCAGCCCTCACCCACAGGGTTCGACGTTTTTT. This sequence encodes CASSPHPQGSTFF.

CDR3 nucleotides: TGTGCCAGCAGTCGGCAAGGGGGCTTAGTAGAGACCCAGTACTTC. Protein product: CASSRQGGLVETQYF. The chain has TRBV6-1 and TRBJ2-5; 7 bases align to TRBD1. The CDR3 loop spans 15 amino acids. CDR1 and CDR2 from the germline V gene are MNHNS and SASEGT. V shed 5 bases, J shed 4 bases, and the junction held 10 bases outside the gene matches.